Below are 25 T cell receptor beta chains sequenced from a single sample in a study of molecular identifiers for immune sequencing clone quantification. TCRdb reanalysed the PCR reads using MiXCR and keeps one entry per CDR3 protein. The repertoire holds about 630,000 distinct CDR3 sequences, around 25% seen once, with about 0.84% in the top ten. Specimen: naive CD8+ T cells from blood, with Jurkat cell RNA spiked in. The subset was: FACS-sorted CD8+CD4-CCR7+CD45RA+ naive T cells. The source of these receptors is a human donor in good health. Some libraries in this study had Jurkat cell RNA spiked in.

The J gene is TRBJ2-5, the V gene TRBV7-8; D may be TRBD2 (5 bases). This CDR3 region has 14 residues. Trimming left V 7 bases short and J 3 bases short, with 15 bases between. CDR1 and CDR2 (germline): SGHVS, FQNEAQ. CDR3 DNA sequence: TGTGCCAGCATGGCGGGTTGGACGGAAGAGACCCAGTACTTC. Translation gives CASMAGWTEETQYF.

Concerning this clonotype itself: The conserved phenylalanine or tryptophan normally closing the CDR3 is absent here, so this likely arose from a read error. The CDR3 loop reads CASSQEETGGEKLFL. The CDR3 DNA follows: TGTGCCAGCAGCCAAGAGGAGACAGGGGGTGAAAAACTGTTTCTT. The rearrangement joins TRBV4-2 to TRBJ1-4, with TRBD1 identical over 9 bases. The CDR3 is 15 residues long. The germline gives CDR1 LGHNA, CDR2 YNFKEQ. Losses at the gene ends were 0 bases for V and 7 bases for J; bases not matched to a gene: 3.

This clonotype was found many times. This chain joins TRBV25-1 and TRBJ2-7; D remains unclear. Deletions cut 2 bases from V and 0 bases from J, with 8 bases between. The V gene's germline CDR1 is MGHDK and CDR2 SYGVNS. The length of the CDR3 is 14 residues. Here the CDR3 DNA reads TGTGCCAGCAGTGAACCCCGGAGCTCCTACGAGCAGTACTTC. Translation: CASSEPRSSYEQYF.

Comments on this clonotype: A clone one base away is much larger, so this may be a read error. J is TRBJ2-3 and V is TRBV9; possible D gene TRBD2, 7 bases. CDR1 and CDR2 from the germline V gene are SGDLS and YYNGEE. This CDR3 is built from 18 residues. Trimming pared 0 bases from V and 8 bases from J, leaving 25 bases between. Here the CDR3 reads CASSVVPGSLGGGSTQYF. CDR3 sequence (DNA): TGTGCCAGCAGCGTAGTCCCAGGTTCGCTGGGAGGGGGTAGTACGCAGTATTTT.

The rearrangement uses TRBV6-5 and TRBJ2-7; 7 bases agree with TRBD1. Germline CDR1 is MNHEY and CDR2 is SVGAGI. V lost 2 bases and J lost 0; bases outside the gene matches: 4. The CDR3 totals 15 residues. CDR3 nucleotide sequence: TGTGCCAGCAGTTACCGGGACAGTTCCTCCTACGAGCAGTACTTC. Protein sequence: CASSYRDSSSYEQYF.

The V call is TRBV11-2, the J call TRBJ2-1; D is unresolved. V lost 4 bases and J 7 bases, leaving 11 bases between the germline ends. The CDR3 runs to 13 residues. Germline CDR1 and CDR2: SGHAT and FQNNGV. DNA of the CDR3: TGTGCCAGCAGCTCCCCTTTCGTGAATGAGCAGTTCTTC. This encodes CASSSPFVNEQFF.

This clonotype was detected a few times. The CDR3 region is CASKEREGRFGELFF. CDR3 nucleotide sequence: TGTGCCAGCAAGGAGCGGGAGGGCCGTTTCGGGGAGCTGTTTTTT. The chain couples TRBV6-2 or TRBV6-3 to TRBJ2-2, with TRBD2 matching 10 bases. The CDR3 contains 15 residues. Trimming cost V 7 bases and J 7 bases; bases outside gene matches: 9. Per the germline V gene, CDR1 is MNHEY and CDR2 is SVGEGT.

This clonotype was seen repeatedly, ten times or more. The V gene is TRBV13, the J gene TRBJ1-1, with D unresolved. The germline V and J ends were trimmed by 5 bases and 0 bases, with 4 bases remaining between them. Germline CDR1 PRHDT, CDR2 FYEKMQ (reference sequence). The CDR3 has 12 amino acids. The CDR3 loop is CASSTLNTEAFF. CDR3 DNA sequence: TGTGCCAGCAGCACACTGAACACTGAAGCTTTCTTT.

The sample holds many counts of this clonotype. The chain recombines TRBV5-1 with TRBJ2-1; TRBD1 aligns across 8 bases. V shed 4 bases and J 4 bases; nucleotides not matched to a gene: 7. The CDR3 extends over 15 amino acids. In germline, CDR1 is SGHRS, CDR2 YFSETQ. CDR3 nucleotides: TGCGCCAGCAGCCGAGAGGGACAGGCTTACAATGAGCAGTTCTTC. Translated: CASSREGQAYNEQFF.

This clonotype was counted many times. The rearrangement links TRBV27 to TRBJ2-7; 8 bases match TRBD2. The CDR3 length is 15 residues. After removal of 6 bases from V and 0 bases from J, the junction contained 7 bases not matched to a gene. Germline V gene sequence: CDR1 MNHEY, CDR2 SMNVEV (reference sequence). The CDR3 nucleotides read TGTGCCAGCAGCCCTACTAGCGGCGGCTCCTACGAGCAGTACTTC. Its protein product is CASSPTSGGSYEQYF.

Notes on this clonotype: A much larger clone lies one base from this, so it may be a read error. This sequence joins TRBV30 and TRBJ2-6; D is unclear. This CDR3 is built from 13 residues. Germline lookup yields CDR1 GTSNPN and CDR2 SVGIG (reference sequence). The ends were cut back, 8 bases at V and 3 bases at J, with 11 bases in the middle. The CDR3 sequence is CARAYVGANVLTF. The CDR3 region has the DNA TGTGCCAGGGCCTATGTTGGGGCCAACGTCCTGACTTTC.

This clonotype was observed a handful of times. This chain connects TRBV28 to TRBJ2-1, with D unresolved. CDR3 length: 13 residues. The V end was cut by 3 bases, the J end by 5 bases, with 8 bases between. Germline values: CDR1 MDHEN, CDR2 SYDVKM. CDR3 sequence (DNA): TGTGCCAGCAGTTTTCTACCGAACAATGAGCAGTTCTTC. Translated, it gives CASSFLPNNEQFF. The full variable domain, completed using reference TRBV28 and TRBJ2-1, is DVKVTQSSRYLVKRTGEKVFLECVQDMDHENMFWYRQDPGLGLRLIYFSYDVKMKEKGDIPEGYSVSREKKERFSLILESASTNQTSMYLCASSFLPNNEQFFGPGTRLTVL.

Ten or more counts support this clonotype. The chain joins TRBV30 to TRBJ2-7; 9 bases are a match to TRBD2. The germline gives CDR1 GTSNPN, CDR2 SVGIG (reference sequence). The CDR3 is 16 amino acids. J was trimmed by 9 bases and V by 1 base; bases with no gene match: 16. The CDR3 DNA reads as TGTGCCTGGAGTGGGGTTCGCGTCCTAGCGGGATTCGGGCAGTACTTC. Protein: CAWSGVRVLAGFGQYF.

Many counts were recorded for this clonotype. The genes are TRBV4-3 and TRBJ2-7, with 7 bases aligning to TRBD1. V was clipped by 1 base and J by 3 bases; unmatched bases: 6. Germline CDR1 and CDR2: LGHNA and YSLEER. There are 15 residues in the CDR3. The CDR3 nucleotides read TGCGCCAGCAGCCAAGGCTTTTCAGGGGGCTACGAGCAGTACTTC. Translated: CASSQGFSGGYEQYF.

The chain couples TRBV4-2 to TRBJ2-7, with a weak D call TRBD2 (7 bases). This CDR3 region has 15 residues. In germline, CDR1 is LGHNA, CDR2 YNFKEQ. The ends were cut back, 1 base at V and 2 bases at J, with 12 bases in the middle. The CDR3 region has the DNA TGTGCCAGCAGCCAAGGCCCCGGGGGGCCCTACGAGCAGTACTTC. This translates into CASSQGPGGPYEQYF.

Points on this clonotype: This is likely a read error, given that the CDR3 carries no conserved phenylalanine or tryptophan at its end. The chain is built from TRBV9 and TRBJ2-1; D is possibly TRBD2 (5 bases). Germline CDR1 SGDLS, CDR2 YYNGEE. V shed 4 bases and J shed 3 bases, with 11 bases lying between them. This CDR3 is 14 amino acids long. The CDR3 DNA sequence: TGTGCCAGCAGCCCGGAGGCCCTCTACAATGAGCAGTTCCTC. Translated: CASSPEALYNEQFL.

In the case of this clonotype: This may be a read error: a much more frequent sequence differs by one nucleotide. V usage is TRBV7-9 and J usage is TRBJ1-1; 7 bases fit TRBD1. Germline CDR1 reads SEHNR; CDR2 reads FQNEAQ (reference sequence). This CDR3 contains 13 residues. The junction had 11 bases not matched to a gene; V was cut back by 4 bases and J by 12 bases. This CDR3 reads CASSSETGTLTFF. CDR3 in DNA: TGTGCCAGCAGCTCGGAGACAGGGACATTGACTTTCTTT. The complete variable domain, with remaining parts taken from reference TRBV7-9 and TRBJ1-1, reads DTGVSQNPRHKITKRGQNVTFRCDPISEHNRLYWYRQTLGQGPEFLTYFQNEAQLEKSRLLSDRFSAERPKGSFSTLEIQRTEQGDSAMYLCASSSETGTLTFFGQGTRLTVV.

This rearrangement joins TRBV20-1 to TRBJ2-6; D gene unclear. Germline CDR1 is DFQATT and CDR2 is SNEGSKA (reference sequence). This CDR3 is 17 amino acids long. Trimming took 1 base from V and 3 from J, leaving 16 bases between them. The CDR3 loop is CSARGADGYFGANVLTF. DNA for the CDR3: TGCAGTGCTAGAGGGGCGGACGGGTACTTTGGGGCCAACGTCCTGACTTTC.

The chain uses TRBV11-2 and TRBJ1-4; TRBD1 is a possible D gene (6 bases). V dropped 5 bases and J dropped 7 bases, with 20 bases sitting between them. The CDR3 has 16 residues. CDR1 and CDR2 (germline): SGHAT, FQNNGV. The CDR3 spells CASSQGYRVEAEKLFF. The CDR3 DNA sequence: TGTGCCAGCAGCCAAGGATACAGGGTAGAGGCTGAAAAACTGTTTTTT.

This clonotype has at least ten counts. This chain uses TRBV6-2 or TRBV6-3 with TRBJ1-2; D is unclear. The CDR3 contains 12 residues. Between the trimmed V and J ends, which lost 4 bases and 6 bases, there was a span of 9 bases. CDR1 is MNHEY and CDR2 is SVGEGT in the germline V gene. CDR3 bases: TGTGCCAGCAGTTTCACAAGAAATGGCTACACCTTC. Residues: CASSFTRNGYTF.

This clonotype was detected a few times. V and J are TRBV19 and TRBJ2-1; 8 bases line up with TRBD2. Germline values: CDR1 LNHDA, CDR2 SQIVND (reference sequence). With 2 bases clipped from V and 5 bases from J, the junction kept 5 bases outside the gene matches. CDR3 length: 15 amino acids. CDR3 protein: CASSIFSGADNEQFF. CDR3 DNA sequence: TGTGCCAGTAGTATATTTAGCGGGGCCGACAATGAGCAGTTCTTC.

In this sample, this clonotype turned up a few times. The chain uses TRBV23-1 and TRBJ2-3; D might be TRBD1 (6 bases). TRBV23-1 is marked as an open reading frame, function uncertain. V shed 7 bases and J shed 5 bases, with 16 bases lying between them. The CDR3 is 14 amino acids. CDR3 sequence (DNA): TGCGCCAGCACAGGTGATCAGGGGAGAGATACGCAGTATTTT. Translating it yields CASTGDQGRDTQYF.

The chain carries TRBV19 and TRBJ1-2; D gene unclear. Germline-derived CDR1 and CDR2 are LNHDA and SQIVND (reference sequence). Trimming cost V 5 bases and J 5 bases, with 21 bases left between them. The CDR3 has 16 amino acids. The CDR3 loop reads CASSVGRRGKNYGYTF. Here the CDR3 DNA reads TGTGCCAGTAGTGTTGGCAGGCGAGGAAAAAATTATGGCTACACCTTC.

As for this clonotype: This may come from a read error, since a much larger clone is one base off. The chain is built from TRBV6-6 and TRBJ1-1, with no clear D. Per the germline V gene, CDR1 is MNHNY and CDR2 is SVGAGI (reference sequence). The CDR3 consists of 14 residues. The chain's CDR3 is CASSYSGSDTKAFF. CDR3 coding DNA: TGTGCCAGCAGTTACTCGGGTTCCGACACTAAAGCTTTCTTT.

On this clonotype itself: The missing conserved phenylalanine or tryptophan at the end of this CDR3 makes a read error likely. The DNA for the CDR3 is TGCAGTGCTGCACCGGACTTCTCCTACGAGCAGTACCTC. Protein product: CSAAPDFSYEQYL. This chain links TRBV20-1 with TRBJ2-7; D is possibly TRBD2 (5 bases). The germline gives CDR1 DFQATT, CDR2 SNEGSKA (reference sequence). V dropped 5 bases and J dropped 0 bases, with 11 bases sitting between them. The CDR3 length is 13 residues.